The clone carrying this T cell receptor beta chain appeared a few times. Unique molecular identifiers were used to barcode this TCRbeta library. Using its own MiXCR run on the PCR reads, TCRdb lists one record per CDR3 protein. Of about 610,000 distinct CDR3 sequences listed, more than 9% are singletons. This entry comes from a study of T-cell reconstitution after alpha-beta-depleted transplantation in children. The CDR3 covers 20 residues. V shed 7 bases and J 0 bases; nucleotides not matched to a gene: 17. Germline V CDR1 and CDR2: SGHTA, FQGNSA. The sequencing used PBMCs from the stem cell graft donor, collected from the stem cell graft. The receptor's source is a human donor who donated a stem cell graft to a child with acute myeloid leukemia. The rearrangement links TRBV7-2 to TRBJ2-1; 11 nucleotides agree with TRBD2. The DNA of the CDR3 is TGTGCCAGCACCCAAACGGCCAGTAGGGGACTAGCGGTCTCCTACAATGAGCAGTTCTTC. Its translation: CASTQTASRGLAVSYNEQFF.